The TCR beta chain under discussion was sequenced for a study of T cell changes during pregnancy in multiple sclerosis. The ends lost 2 bases at V and 9 bases at J; junction bases unmatched: 5. CDR1 and CDR2 from the germline V gene are MDHEN and SYDVKM. The CDR3 runs to 15 residues. TCRdb's table, derived via immunoSEQ multiplex PCR, lists solely in-frame clones and lacks some. This table holds 30,000 to 40,000 clones, around 89% found once. This material consisted of CD8+ T cells from peripheral blood mononuclear cells, taken in the third trimester of pregnancy. The receptor was derived from a female donor with multiple sclerosis, enrolled in a pregnancy study. The genes are TRBV28 and TRBJ1-6; 9 positions match TRBD1. CDR3 nucleotides: TGTGCCAGCAGTTTAGACGACAGGGGGGTTTCACCCCTCCACTTT. Its protein product is CASSLDDRGVSPLHF.